These 2 T cell receptor beta chains were sequenced from one sample in a study of blood T cell repertoires in COVID-19. Produced via immunoSEQ multiplex PCR; TCRdb's table is partial and in-frame only. The profile shows 100,000 to 120,000 clones, roughly four fifths of them singletons. Sequencing was done on a sample of peripheral blood. Receptor source: a woman aged 55-69 years with acute or convalescent COVID-19.

Notes on this clone: The sample contains more than one DNA sequence encoding this CDR3. The chain links TRBV29-1 to TRBJ1-1, with a tentative D call TRBD1 (5 bases). CDR1 SQVTM and CDR2 ANQGSEA come from the germline V gene. The CDR3 totals 12 residues. Between the trimmed V and J ends, which lost 4 bases and 0 bases, there was a span of 6 bases. CDR3 residues: CSVGQLNTEAFF. Here the CDR3 DNA reads TGCAGCGTTGGACAGCTGAACACTGAAGCTTTCTTT.

V is TRBV2 and J is TRBJ1-2; tentatively, D is TRBD1 (5 bases). Per germline, CDR1 SNHLY and CDR2 FYNNEI. V shed 6 bases and J shed 4 bases, with 18 bases lying between them. The CDR3 has 15 residues. The DNA for the CDR3 is TGTGCCAGCAGGGAAACAGGCGGTGGAAGCTATGGCTACACCTTC. Translating gives CASRETGGGSYGYTF.